What follows describes a single T cell receptor (beta chain). What antigen it recognizes has not been identified. No qualities accompany the bases; no much larger clone lies one base away. The label giving this sample's time point can be read as: patch test 2, 6 weeks after DPC sensitization. The treatment or condition label corresponds to: therapeutic diphenylcyclopropenone sensitization with weekly scalp DPC. At every patch-test visit, the blood draw took place before the patch test was put on. Patients were eligible if aged 18 to 70, diagnosed with alopecia and judged suitable for DPC therapy, and pregnant patients were excluded. Total RNA was extracted from unfractionated whole blood collected in Tempus Blood RNA tubes. The sample is drawn from a study of human T cells and chemical hapten exposure (dated by TCRdb to about 2021). At the level of the whole study: For sensitization, 2% DPC in acetone was applied to a 2 cm by 2 cm area of upper inner arm skin. Throughout the roughly 26-week study period, patients were also given weekly therapeutic DPC doses on the scalp. Patch tests used Finn chambers with 0.01% DPC on the upper back, scored after 6 days by International Contact Dermatitis Research Group standards. Most of the patients in the cohort were female, and the cohort covered alopecia areata with under or over 50% scalp involvement, alopecia totalis and alopecia universalis. The libraries were sequenced as a pool, and the TCR yield per sample differed mostly because of small variations in library volumes within the pool. Peripheral blood TCR repertoire changes were tracked in vivo in alopecia patients during primary and secondary sensitization to the hapten diphenylcyclopropenone (DPC). Patient blood was sampled pre-sensitization (week 0) and at 2, 6 and about 24 weeks after DPC sensitization. Some 29 alopecia patients gave blood for TCR sequencing at one to four time points (pre-sensitization, 2, 6 and 24 weeks).

Here is what the overall study found, with its caveats: After repeated subsampling, changes were observed in the strength of the expansion versus patch-test correlation and in the threshold at which the correlation became significant. All patients had alopecia, a presumed autoimmune disease, so their immune response might differ from that of healthy individuals. The number of TCRs above 1 in 1000 frequency did not change with DPC sensitization; there was no evidence of global repertoire structure alterations. Expanded TCRs formed significantly more large CDR3 similarity clusters than pre-sensitization or healthy control sets, consistent with antigen-driven responses. Patch test score correlated positively with the number of PT1 expanded TCRs, reaching significance at thresholds 8, 16 and 32 but not at 4.

The receptor library was made with RACE. TCRdb lists the instrument as NextSeq 500. During library preparation, unique molecular identifiers were attached to individual cDNA molecules so that TCRs could be counted in a quantitative, reproducible way. For every blood RNA sample, sequencing covered both the TCR alpha and TCR beta chains. In the authors' own workflow: A median of approximately 100,000 TCRs per sample was observed, with a range of 23,224 to 690,600. V, J and CDR3 annotation of the TCR reads was carried out using the Decombinator software suite. Every sample was subsampled to the same number of TCRs (28,000) for the PS versus PT1 abundance plots. Expanded TCRs were defined as absent before sensitization and observed at least eight times at the 2-week time point. Clones were called with MiXCR by TCRdb after fastp trimmed the public reads at Q25, and only in-frame beta chains were retained. Every entry covers one CDR3 protein and lists the most common genes and DNA from its rows. TCRdb's processing, not the authors', yielded these V and J calls. The sample table shows tens of thousands of distinct CDR3 sequences, and 6% to 8.5% are seen once. Approximately 1.2% of the sample is taken by the ten largest.

The CDR3 sequence holds 15 residues, the cysteine and phenylalanine included. The kept DNA is CDR3 alone, 45 bases in frame from the first base. Unmatched junction bases come to 7, with V trimmed by 4 bases and J by 3 bases. The germline V gene (reference sequence) supplies CDR1 GTSNPN and CDR2 SVGIG. The source is a woman aged 25 to 39 with alopecia areata. Some clones in this sample may be carry-over from other donors' samples. This receptor chain uses TRBV30 and TRBJ2-3, with 10 bases aligning to TRBD2. This sample comprised whole blood, obtained in connection with sensitization to the hapten diphenylcyclopropenone (DPC). In nucleotide form, the sequence is TGTGCCTGGACACTAGGACTAGCGGCTACAGATACGCAGTATTTT. Translation gives CAWTLGLAATDTQYF.